The 17 T cell receptor beta chains listed next were all sequenced from one sample in a study of blood T cell repertoires in COVID-19. The method was immunoSEQ multiplex PCR; TCRdb's version includes in-frame clones alone and lacks a portion of them. The sample carries about 81,000 clones, roughly 91% recorded once. The specimen was peripheral blood. All receptors come from a woman aged 45-59 years in a cohort sampled during active COVID-19.

The chain has TRBV19 and TRBJ2-3, with 8 bases identical to TRBD2. V trimming: 3 bases; J trimming: 1 base; junction bases outside the gene matches: 9. The germline V gene encodes CDR1 LNHDA and CDR2 SQIVND (reference sequence). The CDR3 extends over 17 amino acids. The CDR3 bases are TGTGCCAGTAGTATCTACCGGGGGGGGTTAGGCACAGATACGCAGTATTTT. This sequence encodes CASSIYRGGLGTDTQYF. Variable domain in full (rest from reference TRBV19 and TRBJ2-3): DGGITQSPKYLFRKEGQNVTLSCEQNLNHDAMYWYRQDPGQGLRLIYYSQIVNDFQKGDIAEGYSVSREKKESFPLTVTSAQKNPTAFYLCASSIYRGGLGTDTQYFGPGTRLTVL.

This clone has just a few counts. The CDR3 DNA follows: TGTGCCAGCTCACCACAGGGGCGGAACTATGGCTACACCTTC. Translating it yields CASSPQGRNYGYTF. J is TRBJ1-2 and V is TRBV18; the D gene is possibly TRBD1 (5 bases). Germline CDR1 reads KGHSH; CDR2 reads LQKENI. This CDR3 is built from 14 residues. V lost 1 base to trimming and J lost 2 bases, with 8 bases between them.

This chain links TRBV5-1 with TRBJ2-1; D remains unclear. Trimming shortened V by 0 bases and J by 0 bases, and 4 bases separated the two germline ends. CDR3 size: 14 residues. The germline CDR1 and CDR2 sequences are SGHRS and YFSETQ. CDR3 protein: CASSLGSSYNEQFF. The CDR3 DNA sequence: TGCGCCAGCAGCTTGGGCAGCTCCTACAATGAGCAGTTCTTC.

This chain joins TRBV5-1 and TRBJ2-2, with D tentatively TRBD2 (6 bases). The CDR3 spans 12 residues. CDR1 is SGHRS, CDR2 YFSETQ, per germline. The V end lost 4 bases, the J end lost 6 bases, and 7 bases lay between the germline ends. CDR3 nucleotide sequence: TGCGCCAGCAGCGGGGGGTCCGGGGAGCTGTTTTTT. Its translation: CASSGGSGELFF.

J is TRBJ2-7 and V is TRBV27, with D possibly being TRBD1 (6 bases). V was clipped by 6 bases and J by 3 bases, with 18 bases between them. CDR3 length equals 15 residues. Germline V gene data show CDR1 as MNHEY and CDR2 as SMNVEV (reference sequence). CDR3 sequence reads: CASRGFRDINYEQYF. CDR3 DNA: TGTGCCAGCAGGGGATTCCGGGACATAAACTACGAGCAGTACTTC.

This clone showed up just a few times. The V call is TRBV7-9, the J call TRBJ2-1, with TRBD2 matching 9 bases. Germline CDR1 and CDR2: SEHNR and FQNEAQ (reference sequence). V lost 0 bases to trimming and J lost 2 bases; unmatched junction nucleotides: 2. The CDR3 is made up of 16 amino acids. CDR3: CASSLAAGGTYNEQFF. The CDR3 nucleotides read TGTGCCAGCAGCTTAGCAGCGGGAGGAACCTACAATGAGCAGTTCTTC.

The V call is TRBV5-5, the J call TRBJ1-2, with 10 positions matching TRBD1. Germline V CDR1 and CDR2: SGHKS, YYEKEE (reference sequence). The CDR3 contains 15 residues. The J segment lost 7 bases and the V segment lost 4 bases, leaving 10 bases of the junction unmatched. CDR3 sequence: CASSDRQGAFSGYTF. The CDR3 nucleotides are TGTGCCAGCAGCGACCGACAGGGGGCGTTCAGTGGCTACACCTTC.

In regard to this clone: The junction does not match germline at one end; this may be a read error. The chain is built from TRBV3-1 (or the pseudogene TRBV3-2) and TRBJ2-2; maybe TRBD2 (7 bases). This CDR3 is 17 amino acids long. Germline V gene sequence: CDR1 LGHDT, CDR2 YNNKEL (reference sequence). CDR3 DNA: TGTGCCAGCAGCCACGATCCCGGGGGGCCCTCGCACCGGGGAGCTGTTTTT. Its protein product is CASSHDPGGPSHRGAVF.

The chain recombines TRBV12-3 or TRBV12-4 with TRBJ1-2; no reliable D call. This CDR3 has 12 residues. Trimming pared 3 bases from V and 4 bases from J, leaving 6 bases between. The CDR3 DNA reads as TGTGCCAGCAGTTTTCGGGGCTATGGCTACACCTTC. Translation gives CASSFRGYGYTF.

The chain links TRBV28 to TRBJ1-5, with TRBD1 as a possible D gene (5 bases). This CDR3 comprises 17 residues. With 3 bases removed from V and 0 bases from J, the gap between germline ends came to 15 bases. Germline CDR1 MDHEN, CDR2 SYDVKM. The CDR3 DNA sequence: TGTGCCAGCAGTTTGGGGGGGGAGAACCATAGCAATCAGCCCCAGCATTTT. It yields the protein CASSLGGENHSNQPQHF.

The chain couples TRBV4-1 to TRBJ1-2; TRBD1 matches at 9 bases. Losses at the gene ends were 3 bases for V and 8 bases for J; bases not matched to a gene: 7. Per germline, CDR1 MGHRA and CDR2 YSYEKL. The CDR3 contains 14 residues. The CDR3 bases are TGCGCCAGCAGCCAGCAGGGACAGGGACACGGCTACACCTTC. Its translation: CASSQQGQGHGYTF.

The chain joins TRBV7-8 to TRBJ2-1, with 9 bases aligning to TRBD2. V shed 4 bases and J 7 bases; nucleotides not matched to a gene: 11. CDR1 is SGHVS and CDR2 is FQNEAQ in the germline V gene. The CDR3 has 16 amino acids. The CDR3 spells CASSSAGAGGQNEQFF. The CDR3 nucleotides read TGTGCCAGCAGCTCCGCGGGGGCGGGGGGGCAGAATGAGCAGTTCTTC.

The J gene is TRBJ1-1, the V gene TRBV5-1; a possible D gene is TRBD1 (6 bases). Germline values: CDR1 SGHRS, CDR2 YFSETQ. With 0 bases removed from V and 7 bases from J, the gap between germline ends came to 13 bases. The CDR3 loop spans 14 amino acids. This CDR3 is CASSLGQAASEAFF. As DNA, the CDR3 is TGCGCCAGCAGCTTGGGACAGGCCGCCAGTGAAGCTTTCTTT.

This chain uses TRBV28 with TRBJ1-1; D might be TRBD1 (6 bases). The CDR3 contains 13 residues. V lost 3 bases and J 3 bases, leaving 8 bases between the germline ends. Germline loops: CDR1 MDHEN, CDR2 SYDVKM. The CDR3 region is CASSFPGDTEAFF. The CDR3 nucleotides read TGTGCCAGCAGTTTCCCAGGGGACACTGAAGCTTTCTTT.

The gene calls are TRBV4-1 and TRBJ2-1, with 9 bases identical to TRBD1. Germline CDR1 MGHRA, CDR2 YSYEKL. The CDR3 length is 15 residues. V gave up 4 bases and J gave up 4 bases; unmatched junction bases: 5. CDR3 bases: TGCGCCAGCAGCCCACGGGACAGGGATTACAATGAGCAGTTCTTC. It translates to CASSPRDRDYNEQFF.

The count of this clone is one. The chain employs TRBV3-1 (or the pseudogene TRBV3-2) and TRBJ1-1, with TRBD1 as a possible D gene (5 bases). CDR3 length equals 14 residues. CDR1 and CDR2 (germline): LGHDT, YNNKEL (reference sequence). Deletions cut 1 base from V and 4 bases from J, with 10 bases between. CDR3 region: CASSQVGGGTEAFF. The CDR3 nucleotides read TGTGCCAGCAGCCAAGTTGGGGGGGGCACTGAAGCTTTCTTT.

The sample holds a few counts of this clone. The chain recombines TRBV5-1 with TRBJ1-3; TRBD1 is a possible D gene (5 bases). V was pared by 0 bases and J by 4 bases, with 14 bases between. The CDR3 sequence is 16 residues long. Germline values: CDR1 SGHRS, CDR2 YFSETQ. CDR3 loop: CASSLVQGGGGNTIYF. Here the CDR3 DNA reads TGCGCCAGCAGCTTGGTTCAGGGCGGAGGGGGAAACACCATATATTTT.